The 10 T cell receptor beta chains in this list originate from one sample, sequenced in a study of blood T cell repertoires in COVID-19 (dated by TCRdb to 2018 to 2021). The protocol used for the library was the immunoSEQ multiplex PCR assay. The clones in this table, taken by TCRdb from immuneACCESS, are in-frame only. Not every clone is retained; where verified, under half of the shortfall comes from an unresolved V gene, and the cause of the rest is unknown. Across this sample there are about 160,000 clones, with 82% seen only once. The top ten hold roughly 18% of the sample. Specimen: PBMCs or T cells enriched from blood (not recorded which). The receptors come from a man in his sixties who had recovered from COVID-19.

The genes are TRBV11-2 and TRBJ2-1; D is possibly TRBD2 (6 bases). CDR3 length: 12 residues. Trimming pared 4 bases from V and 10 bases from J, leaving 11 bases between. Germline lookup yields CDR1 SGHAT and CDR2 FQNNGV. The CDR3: CASSSGSWEQFF. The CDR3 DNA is TGTGCCAGCAGCTCCGGGAGCTGGGAGCAGTTCTTC.

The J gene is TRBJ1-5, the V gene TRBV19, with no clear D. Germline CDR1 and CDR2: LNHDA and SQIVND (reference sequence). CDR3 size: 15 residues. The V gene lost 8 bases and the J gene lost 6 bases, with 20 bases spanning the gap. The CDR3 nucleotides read TGTGCCAGTGTAGCTAAAGGCACATCTATTCAGCCCCAGCATTTT. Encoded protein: CASVAKGTSIQPQHF.

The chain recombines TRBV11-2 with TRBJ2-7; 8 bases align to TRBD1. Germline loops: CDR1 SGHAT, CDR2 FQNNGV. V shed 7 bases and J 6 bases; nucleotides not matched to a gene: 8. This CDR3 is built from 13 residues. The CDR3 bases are TGTGCCAGCATACTAACCCAGGGGGCCGAGCAGTACTTC. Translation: CASILTQGAEQYF.

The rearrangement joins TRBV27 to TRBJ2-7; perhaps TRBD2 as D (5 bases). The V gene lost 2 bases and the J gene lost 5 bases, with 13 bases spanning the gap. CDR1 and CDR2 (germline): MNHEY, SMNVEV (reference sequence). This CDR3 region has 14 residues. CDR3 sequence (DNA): TGTGCCAGCAGTTTAAGACTACAATTAAACGAGCAGTACTTC. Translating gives CASSLRLQLNEQYF.

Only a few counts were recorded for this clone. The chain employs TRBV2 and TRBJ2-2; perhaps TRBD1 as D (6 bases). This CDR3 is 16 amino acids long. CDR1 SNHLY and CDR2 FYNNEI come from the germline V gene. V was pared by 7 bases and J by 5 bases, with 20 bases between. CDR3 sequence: CASIRGGLGLTGELFF. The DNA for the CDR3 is TGTGCCAGCATACGAGGGGGTTTGGGTTTGACCGGGGAGCTGTTTTTT.

The chain's CDR3 is CASSQDVTGLYGYTF. CDR3 coding DNA: TGCGCCAGCAGCCAAGATGTTACAGGGCTTTATGGCTACACCTTC. This sequence joins TRBV4-1 and TRBJ1-2; the D gene is possibly TRBD1 (6 bases). V lost 0 bases, J lost 5 bases, and 13 bases lay in between. From germline, CDR1 is MGHRA and CDR2 YSYEKL. The CDR3 runs 15 residues.

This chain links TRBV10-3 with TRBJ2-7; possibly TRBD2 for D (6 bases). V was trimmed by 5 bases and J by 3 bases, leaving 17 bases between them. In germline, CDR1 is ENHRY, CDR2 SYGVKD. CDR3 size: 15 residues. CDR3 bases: TGTGCCATCAGTTCCCCCGAGGAGGGAAACTACGAGCAGTACTTC. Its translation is CAISSPEEGNYEQYF.

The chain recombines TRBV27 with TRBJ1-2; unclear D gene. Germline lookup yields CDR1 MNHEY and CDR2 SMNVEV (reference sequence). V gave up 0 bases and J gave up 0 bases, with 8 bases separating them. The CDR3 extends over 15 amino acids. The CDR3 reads CASSLSVGANYGYTF. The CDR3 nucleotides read TGTGCCAGCAGTTTATCCGTTGGAGCTAACTATGGCTACACCTTC.

CDR3 in amino acids: CALAGEETQYF. In DNA, the CDR3 is TGTGCCCTAGCGGGAGAGGAGACCCAGTACTTC. This chain links TRBV2 with TRBJ2-5; 10 bases fit TRBD2. The CDR3 totals 11 residues. Germline CDR1 and CDR2: SNHLY and FYNNEI. J lost 5 bases, V lost 11 bases, and 2 bases had no gene match.

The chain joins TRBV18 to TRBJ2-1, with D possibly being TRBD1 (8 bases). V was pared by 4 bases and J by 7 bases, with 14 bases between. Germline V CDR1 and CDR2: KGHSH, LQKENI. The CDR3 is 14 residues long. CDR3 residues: CASSQDREGNEQFF. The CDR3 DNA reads TGTGCCAGCTCACAGGACAGGGAGGGGAATGAGCAGTTCTTC.